These 4 T cell receptor beta chains were all obtained from the same sample, sequenced in a study of OX40 agonist ivuxolimab in advanced cancers. Profiling relied on immunoSEQ multiplex PCR, and the TCRdb table lists in-frame clones only, not all of them. In the table there are some 66,000 clones, 70% to 80% of which are singletons. The sequences come from CD4+ or CD8+ T cells sorted from blood, collected in a trial of the OX40 agonist ivuxolimab. These receptors all stem from an adult with an advanced solid tumor such as melanoma, head and neck, liver or kidney cancer.

The chain joins TRBV7-2 to TRBJ2-7; D unclear. CDR3 size: 12 residues. Trimming removed 3 bases at V and 1 base at J, with 4 bases between. Germline V gene data show CDR1 as SGHTA and CDR2 as FQGNSA. The CDR3 is CASSFPSYEQYF. DNA of the CDR3: TGTGCCAGCAGCTTCCCGTCCTACGAGCAGTACTTC.

The CDR3 here is CASSLGGQGYEQYF. The CDR3, as DNA: TGCGCCAGCAGCTTGGGTGGACAGGGCTACGAGCAGTACTTC. This chain uses TRBV5-1 with TRBJ2-7; 8 bases are shared with TRBD1. CDR1 is SGHRS, CDR2 YFSETQ, per germline. The CDR3 extends over 14 amino acids. J gave up 3 bases and V 0 bases, and 2 bases lay outside the gene matches. Based on the CDR3 plus reference TRBV5-1 and TRBJ2-7, the full variable domain is KAGVTQTPRYLIKTRGQQVTLSCSPISGHRSVSWYQQTPGQGLQFLFEYFSETQRNKGNFPGRFSGRQFSNSRSEMNVSTLELGDSALYLCASSLGGQGYEQYFGPGTRLTVT.

This clone was detected once. This chain joins TRBV7-9 and TRBJ2-4; possible D gene TRBD2, 6 bases. The CDR3 has 15 amino acids. The germline V gene encodes CDR1 SEHNR and CDR2 FQNEAQ (reference sequence). Trimming shortened V by 5 bases and J by 7 bases, and 18 bases separated the two germline ends. The CDR3 bases are TGTGCCAGCAGCCCTCGAGGAGATCGGGGGAACATTCAGTACTTC. It is translated as CASSPRGDRGNIQYF.

In regard to this clone: This CDR3 is also generated by other DNA sequences in the sample. The chain carries TRBV4-1 and TRBJ2-1; D is perhaps TRBD2 (6 bases). V shed 0 bases and J shed 3 bases, with 9 bases lying between them. Germline V lookup: CDR1 MGHRA, CDR2 YSYEKL. The CDR3 has 15 amino acids. CDR3 DNA: TGCGCCAGCAGCCAAGAAGGGCGGGGCTACAATGAGCAGTTCTTC. Translating gives CASSQEGRGYNEQFF.